One and the same sample provided the 5 T cell receptor beta chains below, sequenced in a study of siplizumab effects on memory and regulatory T cells (dated by TCRdb to the late 2010s). Receptor amplification or capture employed the immunoSEQ multiplex PCR assay. Sourced from immuneACCESS, this table was stored by TCRdb with only in-frame sequences that have V and J called. A share of the clones is absent; for the studies checked, an unresolved V gene accounts for under half, and the remainder has no known explanation. For this sample there are about 20,000 clones; under 50% appear just once. Under 5% of the sample is held by the ten biggest clonotypes. The antigens for these receptors are not known. Mixed lymphocyte reaction cells were cocultured at 37°C for more than 5 days. Sequenced sample: CFSE-low (dividing) CD4+ T cells sorted from an allogeneic mixed lymphocyte reaction. All receptors derive from a human donor in good health; the cells came from an allogeneic mixed lymphocyte reaction.

The rearrangement links TRBV5-8 to TRBJ2-5; 9 nucleotides agree with TRBD2. This CDR3 is 19 amino acids long. CDR1 is SGHTS and CDR2 is YDEGEE in the germline V gene. V shed 4 bases and J 2 bases; nucleotides not matched to a gene: 18. The CDR3 DNA is TGTGCCAGCAGCCAAGAGTTGGCTAGCGGGGATATTTTTCAAGAGACCCAGTACTTC. It encodes CASSQELASGDIFQETQYF.

This clone was recorded at least ten times. This chain links TRBV10-3 with TRBJ2-2, with D possibly being TRBD1 (5 bases). Germline V gene sequence: CDR1 ENHRY, CDR2 SYGVKD. This CDR3 contains 15 residues. Trimming took off 7 bases at V and 0 bases at J, with 12 bases between the two ends. CDR3 sequence: CAITPTVPNTGELFF. DNA for the CDR3: TGTGCCATCACCCCGACAGTGCCGAACACCGGGGAGCTGTTTTTT.

V and J are TRBV5-1 and TRBJ2-5; D is unresolved. V lost 3 bases and J lost 5, with 11 bases in between. Germline lookup yields CDR1 SGHRS and CDR2 YFSETQ. The CDR3 loop spans 13 amino acids. The chain's CDR3 is CASSSVFGETQYF. The CDR3 DNA reads as TGCGCCAGCAGCTCGGTCTTCGGGGAGACCCAGTACTTC.

In this sample, this clone turned up a few times. J is TRBJ2-1 and V is TRBV7-2; TRBD2 might be the D (6 bases). This CDR3 is 13 amino acids long. V was clipped by 1 base and J by 8 bases, with 9 bases between them. Germline CDR1 SGHTA, CDR2 FQGNSA. This CDR3 reads CASSLGPGDEQFF. CDR3 coding DNA: TGTGCCAGCAGCTTAGGTCCGGGAGATGAGCAGTTCTTC.

V is TRBV2 and J is TRBJ1-1; no definite D call. V was clipped by 5 bases and J by 9 bases, with 13 bases between them. In germline, CDR1 is SNHLY, CDR2 FYNNEI. The CDR3 has 12 residues. CDR3 sequence (DNA): TGTGCCAGCAGTTCCAACAGTCGCCAAGCTTTCTTT. Protein: CASSSNSRQAFF. The full variable domain, rest sourced from reference TRBV2 and TRBJ1-1, is EPEVTQTPSHQVTQMGQEVILRCVPISNHLYFYWYRQILGQKVEFLVSFYNNEISEKSEIFDDQFSVERPDGSNFTLKIRSTKLEDSAMYFCASSSNSRQAFFGQGTRLTVV.